The clone carrying this T cell receptor (beta chain) was seen once. Its antigen remains unknown. The CDR3 runs to 15 residues. V gave up 2 bases and J gave up 3 bases; unmatched junction bases: 2. From germline, CDR1 is MGHDK and CDR2 SYGVNS. The sample belongs to a study of cytomegalovirus exposure and HLA in healthy donors. Study results and caveats: Testing in vitro showed three CMV-associated chains specific for CMV antigens. Immune exposure information available was restricted to CMV serostatus. It is likely that the observed cluster of highly shared sequence variants was a sequencing artifact.

In the PCR, 60 Vbeta and 13 Jbeta primers were used. This table comes from immunoSEQ multiplex PCR, and its TCRdb copy is limited to in-frame clones, with some not included. The sample contains roughly 250,000 clones, over 70% of which appear only once. This TCR was recovered from a girl aged 2-15 years in good health and CMV-seronegative. The genes are TRBV25-1 and TRBJ1-5; 9 positions match TRBD1. Sequencing was performed on PBMCs. CDR3 amino acids: CASSEGDRDNQPQHF. CDR3 nucleotide sequence: TGTGCCAGCAGTGAAGGGGACAGGGACAATCAGCCCCAGCATTTT.